These 26 T cell receptor beta chains were all obtained from the same sample, sequenced in a study of blood T cell repertoires in COVID-19 (dated by TCRdb to the early 2020s). Receptor amplification or capture employed the immunoSEQ multiplex PCR assay. Entries here come from immuneACCESS through TCRdb and include only in-frame sequences with V and J called. Some clones fail to appear in such tables; in the studies checked, an unresolved V gene covers under half of the shortfall, and the cause of the remainder is unknown. This sample holds 130,000 to 150,000 clones; under 90% were observed only once. Clones ranked in the top ten supply about 40% of the sample. Sequenced material: peripheral blood. The receptors stem from a human donor in a cohort sampled during active COVID-19.

This clone has just a few counts. V usage is TRBV7-9 and J usage is TRBJ1-1; weak D call: TRBD1 (5 bases). Between the trimmed V and J ends, which lost 1 base and 11 bases, there was a span of 11 bases. Germline V gives CDR1 SEHNR, CDR2 FQNEAQ (reference sequence). The length of the CDR3 is 12 residues. CDR3 nucleotide sequence: TGTGCCAGCAGCTTAGTAAGGAGGGACGCTTTCTTT. This codes for CASSLVRRDAFF.

The chain employs TRBV5-4 and TRBJ2-2; D is possibly TRBD1 (5 bases). V shed 1 base and J shed 1 base, with 8 bases lying between them. Germline-derived CDR1 and CDR2 are SGHNT and YYREEE (reference sequence). CDR3 length: 15 residues. The CDR3 nucleotides read TGTGCCAGCAGCTTGCCGCAGGGGAACACCGGGGAGCTGTTTTTT. It specifies CASSLPQGNTGELFF.

This chain's CDR3 is CASSPRGGLMIGYF. In DNA, the CDR3 is TGTGCCAGCAGCCCACGCGGGGGCCTGATGATCGGGTACTTC. This rearrangement joins TRBV11-2 to TRBJ2-5; D perhaps matches TRBD2 (7 bases). This CDR3 is 14 amino acids long. Germline V gene data show CDR1 as SGHAT and CDR2 as FQNNGV. The V end lost 5 bases, the J end lost 13 bases, and 23 bases lay between the germline ends.

J is TRBJ2-5 and V is TRBV7-8, with D perhaps matching TRBD1 (5 bases). This CDR3 comprises 16 residues. With 3 bases removed from V and 1 base from J, the gap between germline ends came to 15 bases. Per germline, CDR1 SGHVS and CDR2 FQNEAQ. The CDR3 DNA is TGTGCCAGCAGCTTTATCGGCAGGACAATCCAAGAGACCCAGTACTTC. It is translated as CASSFIGRTIQETQYF.

V usage is TRBV6-6 and J usage is TRBJ2-7; the match to TRBD1 covers 9 bases. In germline, CDR1 is MNHNY, CDR2 SVGAGI (reference sequence). Trimming removed 2 bases from V and 2 bases from J; junction bases left unmatched: 4. This CDR3 has 15 residues. CDR3 DNA sequence: TGTGCCAGCAGTTACACGGGACAGGGAGCCTACGAGCAGTACTTC. Its protein is CASSYTGQGAYEQYF.

The V call is TRBV4-2, the J call TRBJ2-3, with 11 nucleotides matching TRBD2. The ends lost 3 bases at V and 5 bases at J; junction bases unmatched: 13. The CDR3 is 18 amino acids. Germline assignment: CDR1 LGHNA and CDR2 YNFKEQ. CDR3 in amino acids: CASSQGLSGGAKVDTQYF. The CDR3 nucleotides are TGTGCCAGCAGCCAGGGTCTTAGCGGGGGGGCGAAGGTAGATACGCAGTATTTT.

A note on this clone: The junction does not match germline at one end; this may be a read error. V usage is TRBV24-1 and J usage is TRBJ2-7, with D perhaps TRBD1 (6 bases). CDR1 is KGHDR and CDR2 is SFDVKD in the germline V gene. CDR3 length: 11 residues. DNA for the CDR3: TGTGCCACCAGTGACCCCAACGGACAGTTTTTC. Residues: CATSDPNGQFF.

The V call is TRBV27, the J call TRBJ2-2; possible D gene TRBD1, 6 bases. This CDR3 contains 16 residues. CDR1 is MNHEY and CDR2 is SMNVEV in the germline V gene (reference sequence). The germline V and J ends were trimmed by 6 bases and 6 bases, with 20 bases remaining between them. The CDR3 loop is CASSQLQGNWAGELFF. CDR3 nucleotide sequence: TGTGCCAGCAGCCAACTCCAGGGGAATTGGGCCGGGGAGCTGTTTTTT.

The chain has TRBV4-3 and TRBJ1-6; TRBD1 matches 9 bases. In germline, CDR1 is LGHNA, CDR2 YSLEER. CDR3 length equals 15 residues. With V trimmed by 4 bases and J by 9 bases, 7 bases remained unmatched. DNA of the CDR3: TGCGCCAGCAGCCCTCGGACAGGGGAGGGTTCACCCCTCCACTTT. Its translation is CASSPRTGEGSPLHF.

V and J are TRBV20-1 and TRBJ2-5, with unresolved D. Germline CDR1 reads DFQATT; CDR2 reads SNEGSKA (reference sequence). V lost 4 bases, J lost 5 bases, and 8 bases lay in between. The length of the CDR3 is 11 residues. The CDR3 loop reads CSATLFETQYF. CDR3 coding DNA: TGCAGTGCTACCCTTTTCGAGACCCAGTACTTC.

This chain uses TRBV5-1 with TRBJ1-2; D not resolved. The CDR3 runs 16 residues. Looked up from germline, CDR1 is SGHRS and CDR2 is YFSETQ. V gave up 3 bases and J gave up 4 bases, with 19 bases separating them. CDR3 nucleotides: TGCGCCAGCAGCTCCCCTCACGGGGATATGGGCTATGGCTACACCTTC. This sequence encodes CASSSPHGDMGYGYTF.

The chain uses TRBV7-2 and TRBJ1-2; 10 bases map to TRBD1. J was trimmed by 5 bases and V by 5 bases; bases with no gene match: 5. Germline values: CDR1 SGHTA, CDR2 FQGNSA. This CDR3 has 14 amino acids. The CDR3, as DNA: TGTGCCAGCAGCGCCGACAGGGGGCCATATGGCTACACCTTC. Its translation is CASSADRGPYGYTF. Full variable domain (missing parts from reference TRBV7-2 and TRBJ1-2): GAGVSQSPSNKVTEKGKDVELRCDPISGHTALYWYRQSLGQGLEFLIYFQGNSAPDKSGLPSDRFSAERTGGSVSTLTIQRTQQEDSAVYLCASSADRGPYGYTFGSGTRLTVV.

This sequence joins TRBV18 and TRBJ2-7; possible D gene TRBD1, 5 bases. Germline V gene sequence: CDR1 KGHSH, CDR2 LQKENI. Trimming removed 6 bases from V and 3 bases from J, with 21 bases in between. This CDR3 has 16 amino acids. CDR3 nucleotides: TGTGCCAGCTCGCTGGTCCTGGGTGGGCAGGGCTACGAGCAGTACTTC. This encodes CASSLVLGGQGYEQYF.

The rearrangement links TRBV5-5 to TRBJ1-3, with 7 bases matching TRBD1. The ends lost 4 bases at V and 3 bases at J; junction bases unmatched: 10. Germline assignment: CDR1 SGHKS and CDR2 YYEKEE (reference sequence). The CDR3 extends over 16 amino acids. CDR3 bases: TGTGCCAGCAGCCTCGCCGACAGGGTCAGTGGAAACACCATATATTTT. Translating gives CASSLADRVSGNTIYF.

This clone is a singleton in its sample. The CDR3 DNA reads TGTGCCAGCAGCTCTGACAGTTTTTTGGCTCGTTCACCCCTCCACTTT. Translating it yields CASSSDSFLARSPLHF. V gene TRBV5-6 combines with J gene TRBJ1-6; D perhaps matches TRBD1 (5 bases). Germline loops: CDR1 SGHDT, CDR2 YYEEEE. This CDR3 has 16 residues. V dropped 3 bases and J dropped 9 bases, with 19 bases sitting between them.

The chain employs TRBV19 and TRBJ2-2; 8 nucleotides agree with TRBD1. V lost 4 bases to trimming and J lost 6 bases; unmatched junction nucleotides: 7. This CDR3 is 15 amino acids long. The germline V gene encodes CDR1 LNHDA and CDR2 SQIVND (reference sequence). The CDR3 bases are TGTGCCAGTAGTACCAGGACAGGGCTGGCCGGGGAGCTGTTTTTT. Translating gives CASSTRTGLAGELFF.

This chain connects TRBV9 to TRBJ2-3; TRBD2 agrees at 9 bases. The ends lost 0 bases at V and 0 bases at J; junction bases unmatched: 8. This CDR3 spans 18 amino acids. Germline V gives CDR1 SGDLS, CDR2 YYNGEE. The CDR3, as DNA: TGTGCCAGCAGCGTAGCTATGACTAGCGGAGTTAGCACAGATACGCAGTATTTT. Encoded protein: CASSVAMTSGVSTDTQYF.

There are a few counts of this clone. The chain recombines TRBV7-9 with TRBJ2-1, with TRBD2 as a possible D gene (6 bases). The CDR3 consists of 12 residues. The ends were cut back, 7 bases at V and 6 bases at J, with 10 bases in the middle. Germline CDR1 and CDR2: SEHNR and FQNEAQ (reference sequence). CDR3 protein: CASIGGGNEQFF. CDR3 nucleotides: TGTGCCAGCATTGGGGGAGGCAATGAGCAGTTCTTC.

The chain couples TRBV29-1 to TRBJ1-4; D gene unclear. Looked up from germline, CDR1 is SQVTM and CDR2 is ANQGSEA. Trimming removed 7 bases at V and 8 bases at J, with 14 bases between. The CDR3 length is 12 residues. The CDR3 here is CSAGPGGEKLFF. The CDR3 DNA reads as TGCAGCGCGGGCCCTGGAGGAGAAAAACTGTTTTTT.

The V and J genes are TRBV13 and TRBJ2-7; the D is unclear. CDR1 and CDR2 from the germline V gene are PRHDT and FYEKMQ (reference sequence). The CDR3 runs to 15 residues. V was shortened by 5 bases and J by 6 bases, with 20 bases between the two germline ends. The CDR3 loop is CASSPPPQRGGEQYF. CDR3 DNA sequence: TGTGCCAGCAGCCCGCCCCCCCAGCGAGGCGGCGAGCAGTACTTC. Based on the CDR3 plus reference TRBV13 and TRBJ2-7, the full variable domain is AAGVIQSPRHLIKEKRETATLKCYPIPRHDTVYWYQQGPGQDPQFLISFYEKMQSDKGSIPDRFSAQQFSDYHSELNMSSLELGDSALYFCASSPPPQRGGEQYFGPGTRLTVT.

The chain joins TRBV4-2 to TRBJ1-2, with 7 bases identical to TRBD1. This CDR3 has 14 amino acids. Germline CDR1 is LGHNA and CDR2 is YNFKEQ. Losses at the gene ends were 0 bases for V and 4 bases for J; bases not matched to a gene: 2. The CDR3 DNA follows: TGTGCCAGCAGCCAAGAAGGGGGCAGCTATGGCTACACCTTC. Encoded protein: CASSQEGGSYGYTF.

The V call is TRBV4-3, the J call TRBJ1-2, with D unresolved. The ends were cut back, 0 bases at V and 4 bases at J, with 12 bases in the middle. The V gene's germline CDR1 is LGHNA and CDR2 YSLEER. CDR3 length: 15 amino acids. The CDR3 loop is CASSQEARPFYGYTF. CDR3 bases: TGCGCCAGCAGCCAAGAAGCGAGGCCGTTCTATGGCTACACCTTC.

This clone occurred a few times. The genes are TRBV5-8 and TRBJ1-2; D gene uncertain. The CDR3 runs 11 residues. CDR1 and CDR2 (germline): SGHTS, YDEGEE. Trimming stripped 5 bases from V and 5 bases from J, with 7 bases between. DNA of the CDR3: TGTGCCAGCAGTTGGGCTTATGGCTACACCTTC. Its protein is CASSWAYGYTF.

V usage is TRBV5-5 and J usage is TRBJ2-7, with D possibly TRBD1 on 6 matching bases. The CDR3 contains 14 residues. Germline CDR1 SGHKS, CDR2 YYEKEE (reference sequence). Deletions cut 4 bases from V and 0 bases from J, with 11 bases between. Here the CDR3 reads CASSQGSPSYEQYF. In DNA form, the CDR3 reads TGTGCCAGCAGCCAGGGGTCCCCCTCCTACGAGCAGTACTTC.

The genes are TRBV6-2 or TRBV6-3 and TRBJ2-6; 10 bases are shared with TRBD2. This CDR3 has 19 residues. V was clipped by 2 bases and J by 0 bases; unmatched bases: 7. Germline-derived CDR1 and CDR2 are MNHEY and SVGEGT. DNA of the CDR3: TGTGCCAGCAGTTACGGGTTAGCGGGGGGACGCTCTGGGGCCAACGTCCTGACTTTC. This encodes CASSYGLAGGRSGANVLTF.

The V call is TRBV2, the J call TRBJ2-1; D is perhaps TRBD2 (7 bases). Germline V gives CDR1 SNHLY, CDR2 FYNNEI. CDR3 length equals 13 residues. Between the trimmed V and J ends, which lost 6 bases and 8 bases, there was a span of 14 bases. CDR3 in amino acids: CASSGGPQYEQFF. The CDR3 nucleotides are TGTGCCAGCAGCGGGGGGCCCCAATATGAGCAGTTCTTC.